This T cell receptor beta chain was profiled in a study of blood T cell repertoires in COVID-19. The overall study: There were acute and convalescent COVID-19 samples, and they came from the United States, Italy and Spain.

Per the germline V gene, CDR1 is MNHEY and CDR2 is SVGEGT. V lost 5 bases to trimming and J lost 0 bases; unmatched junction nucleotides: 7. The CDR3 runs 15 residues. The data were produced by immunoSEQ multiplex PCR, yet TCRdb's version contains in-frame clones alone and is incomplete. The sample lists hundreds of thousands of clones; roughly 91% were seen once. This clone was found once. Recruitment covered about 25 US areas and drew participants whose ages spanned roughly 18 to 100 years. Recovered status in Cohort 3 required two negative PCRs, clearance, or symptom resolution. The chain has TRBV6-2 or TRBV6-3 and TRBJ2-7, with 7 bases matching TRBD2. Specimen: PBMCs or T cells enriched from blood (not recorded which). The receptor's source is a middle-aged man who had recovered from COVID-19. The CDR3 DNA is TGTGCCAGCAGTCTACTAGCGCCTAACTCCTACGAGCAGTACTTC. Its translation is CASSLLAPNSYEQYF.